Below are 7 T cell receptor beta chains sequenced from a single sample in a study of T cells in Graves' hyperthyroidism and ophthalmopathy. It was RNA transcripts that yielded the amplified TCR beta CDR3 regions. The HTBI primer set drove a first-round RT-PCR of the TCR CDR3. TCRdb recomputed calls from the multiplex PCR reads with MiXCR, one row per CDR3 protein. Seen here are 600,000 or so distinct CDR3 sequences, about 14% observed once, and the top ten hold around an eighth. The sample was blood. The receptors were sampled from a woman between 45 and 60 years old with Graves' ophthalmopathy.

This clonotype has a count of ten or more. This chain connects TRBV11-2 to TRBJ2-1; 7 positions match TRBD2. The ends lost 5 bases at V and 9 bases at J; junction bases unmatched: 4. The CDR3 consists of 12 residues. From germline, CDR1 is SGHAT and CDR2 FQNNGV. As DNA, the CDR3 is TGTGCCAGCAGCCGAACTAGCGTTGAGCAGTTCTTC. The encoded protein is CASSRTSVEQFF.

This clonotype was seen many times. In DNA, the CDR3 is TGTGCCATCCGTCTCGATGCGGGAAATACGCAGTATTTT. Its translation: CAIRLDAGNTQYF. The chain uses TRBV6-2 or TRBV6-3 and TRBJ2-3; possibly TRBD2 for D (6 bases). The germline V gene has CDR1 MNHEY and CDR2 SVGEGT. V was shortened by 10 bases and J by 7 bases, with 18 bases between the two germline ends. The CDR3 spans 13 residues.

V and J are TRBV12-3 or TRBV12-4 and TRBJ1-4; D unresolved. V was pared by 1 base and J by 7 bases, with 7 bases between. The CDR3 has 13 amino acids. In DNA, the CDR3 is TGTGCCAGCAGTTTAGTTCCAGGTGAAAAACTGTTTTTT. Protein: CASSLVPGEKLFF.

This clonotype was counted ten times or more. As DNA, the CDR3 is TGTGCCAGCAGTTTGATCCCGGGACGGCAGTACTTC. Translation gives CASSLIPGRQYF. The rearrangement uses TRBV6-1 and TRBJ2-7; the D gene could be TRBD1 or TRBD2 (5 bases each). This CDR3 region has 12 residues. Germline values: CDR1 MNHNS, CDR2 SASEGT. V was clipped by 5 bases and J by 9 bases, with 14 bases between them.

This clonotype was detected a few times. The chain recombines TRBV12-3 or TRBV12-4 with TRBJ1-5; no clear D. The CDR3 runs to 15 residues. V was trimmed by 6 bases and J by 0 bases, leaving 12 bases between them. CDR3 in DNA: TGTGCCAGCAGGCAGAGCCTTTATAGCAATCAGCCCCAGCATTTT. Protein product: CASRQSLYSNQPQHF.

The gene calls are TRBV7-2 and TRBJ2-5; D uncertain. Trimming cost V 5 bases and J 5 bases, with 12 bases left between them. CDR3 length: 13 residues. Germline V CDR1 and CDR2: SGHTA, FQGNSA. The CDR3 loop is CASSHKMAETQYF. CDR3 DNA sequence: TGTGCCAGCAGCCACAAAATGGCGGAGACCCAGTACTTC.

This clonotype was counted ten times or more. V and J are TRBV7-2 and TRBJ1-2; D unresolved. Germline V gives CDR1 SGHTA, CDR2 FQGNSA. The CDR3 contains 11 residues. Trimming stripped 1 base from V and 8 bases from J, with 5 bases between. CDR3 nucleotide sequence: TGTGCCAGCAGCTTAGTGGGGGGCTACACCTTC. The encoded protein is CASSLVGGYTF.